This paragraph reports one TCR beta chain. The antigen it recognizes is unknown. Nothing much larger sits one base from this clone, and base qualities are not available. Its CDR3 holds 14 amino acids, cysteine through phenylalanine. Only the CDR3 DNA stays, 42 bases, in frame from base 1. V is cut back by 4 bases and J by 5 bases, with 4 bases in the junction unmatched. CDR1 and CDR2 are drawn from the germline V gene: SGHAT, FQNNGV. TCR beta CDR3 regions were amplified from RNA transcripts. The first round of RT-PCR for the TCR CDR3 was performed with the HTBI primer set and the Qiagen OneStep RT-PCR kit. Libraries were constructed in a second round of multiplex PCR, after which size selection and purification were carried out. The libraries were sequenced on an Illumina HiSeq2000 using paired-end 100 bp reads. Under the source paper's analysis protocol: SOAPnuke was used to process the raw data, throwing out any read that contained adapters or uncalled bases, had a mean Phred below 15, or lacked an exact constant-primer or identifier match. High-quality paired reads were merged using COPE v1.2.5, and each unique nucleotide sequence was defined as a clonotype. MiTCR v1.1 was used to align the clonotypes against IMGT TRBV, TRBD and TRBJ reference segments. The analysis included only V-J combinations with a frequency above 0.0001, which together covered 99% to 99.2% of the repertoires. The TCS score was defined as the ratio of F50 (clonal expansion) to E x V (chaos), calculated using BLOSUM62-based TCRdist between CDR3 peptides within each V-J. Welch's t-statistics and random forest reduced several hundred V-J features to 13, which were used in a naive Bayes classifier (R e1071). In TCRdb, the public reads were trimmed at Q25 with fastp and aligned with MiXCR, with productive beta chains retained. Records with the same CDR3 protein are collapsed into one entry carrying the most frequent genes and DNA. The V and J calls were not made by the authors but by TCRdb's processing. A total of under 750,000 distinct CDR3 sequences appear in this sample, around 20% of them only once. The top ten constitute approximately 16% of the sample.

This entry comes from a study of T cells in Graves' hyperthyroidism and ophthalmopathy (dated by TCRdb to between 2018 and 2021). Regarding the complete study: Peripheral blood samples were taken at initial diagnosis, before any treatment was given. TCR V-J signatures able to tell the groups apart were searched for in a discovery cohort of 90 to 100 patients, of whom about 40 had Graves' ophthalmopathy and about 60 had stable Graves' hyperthyroidism. Prospective prediction of ophthalmopathy was tested in an independent validation cohort of 18 to 20 hyperthyroidism patients and 17 patients who later progressed to ophthalmopathy. The roughly 99 discovery patients were divided at random into training and test sets in a 7:3 ratio. In about 6 Graves' hyperthyroidism patients, the study also compared T-cell repertoires from thyroid tissue with T-cell repertoires from blood. Following sampling, methimazole starting at 30 mg daily was given to hyperthyroidism patients, and high-dose intravenous methylprednisolone was given to ophthalmopathy patients. The paper reports TCR Vbeta CDR3 sequencing of roughly 140 peripheral blood samples: approximately 43 ophthalmopathy, about 75 hyperthyroidism and around 17 progressor patients. Study-level results and caveats: Most expanded thyroid clonotypes (frequency above 0.001) were also detected in blood, a finding suggesting that blood repertoires may reflect thyroid immune responses. No statistical method was used to set the sample size in advance, and investigators knew the group allocation. In validation, progression to ophthalmopathy was predicted by the model with approximately 67% sensitivity and roughly 72% specificity, a median of approximately 7.1 months before onset. In cross-validation, a model built on a 13 V-J signature told ophthalmopathy apart from stable hyperthyroidism with 87.88% sensitivity and 81% to 82% specificity, and in testing the same model reached 80%/75%.

Hyperthyroidism patients were aged 18 to 65 years and newly diagnosed, with disease duration of less than 2 months. Any patient with an uncontrolled infection, another autoimmune disease, pregnancy or lactation was excluded. Clinical symptoms, serum thyroxine and TRAb, thyroid ultrasound, and orbital computed tomography formed the basis for the diagnoses. For progressor patients, blood was drawn at the first diagnosis of hyperthyroidism, before any ophthalmopathy symptoms had appeared. PBMCs were separated from approximately 9.9 ml of fresh peripheral blood using Ficoll-Paque density gradient centrifugation. Progressor patients were first diagnosed with Graves' hyperthyroidism and then developed ophthalmopathy during follow-up. Total RNA was extracted using Trizol reagent, and RNA quality was assessed on an Agilent 2100 Bioanalyzer.

This clonotype originated in a woman between 50 and 59 years old with Graves' hyperthyroidism that later progressed to Graves' ophthalmopathy. Recombination joined TRBV11-2 with TRBJ2-3; 9 middle bases align to TRBD1. What was sequenced was blood. CDR3 protein: CASSWDRVLDTQYF. The nucleotide sequence is TGTGCCAGCAGCTGGGACAGGGTTTTAGATACGCAGTATTTT.